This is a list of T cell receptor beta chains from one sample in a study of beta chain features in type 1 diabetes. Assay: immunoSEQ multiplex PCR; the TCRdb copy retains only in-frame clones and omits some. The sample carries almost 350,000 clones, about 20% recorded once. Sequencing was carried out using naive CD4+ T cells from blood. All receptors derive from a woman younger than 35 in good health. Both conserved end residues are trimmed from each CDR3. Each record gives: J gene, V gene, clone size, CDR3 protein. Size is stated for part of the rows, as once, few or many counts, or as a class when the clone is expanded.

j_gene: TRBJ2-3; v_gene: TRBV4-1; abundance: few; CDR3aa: ASSQGGSGDTQY
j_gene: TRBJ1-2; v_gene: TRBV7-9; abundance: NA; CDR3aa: ASSLGGGGKAANYGYT
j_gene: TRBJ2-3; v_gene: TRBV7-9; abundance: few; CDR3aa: ASSLFGHSADTQY
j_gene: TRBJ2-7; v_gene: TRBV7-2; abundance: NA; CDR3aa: ASSLMGQPSYEQY
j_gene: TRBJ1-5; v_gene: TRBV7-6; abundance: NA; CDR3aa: ASSPRTGMDQPQH
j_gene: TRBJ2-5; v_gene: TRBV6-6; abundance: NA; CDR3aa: ASSYTKETQY
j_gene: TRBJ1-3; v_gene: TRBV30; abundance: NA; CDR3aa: AYNQGAENTIY
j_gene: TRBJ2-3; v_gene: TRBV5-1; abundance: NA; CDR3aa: ASSLEGPKGDTQY
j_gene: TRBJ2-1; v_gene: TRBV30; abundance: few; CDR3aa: AWSLGVPNEQF
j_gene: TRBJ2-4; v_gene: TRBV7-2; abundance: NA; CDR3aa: ASSSFSGQY
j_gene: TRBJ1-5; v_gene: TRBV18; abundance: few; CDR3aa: ASQGDVNQPQH
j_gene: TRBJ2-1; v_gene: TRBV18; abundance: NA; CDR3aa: ASSPPGQSSYNEQF
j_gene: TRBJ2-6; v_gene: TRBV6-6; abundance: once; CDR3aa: ASSYSKRAGANVLT
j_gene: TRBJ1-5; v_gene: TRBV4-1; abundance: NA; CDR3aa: ASSQVGGTRRANQPQH
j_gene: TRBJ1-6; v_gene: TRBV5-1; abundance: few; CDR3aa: ASRRAYRNSPLH
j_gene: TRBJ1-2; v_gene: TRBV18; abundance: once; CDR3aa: ASSLSGIYGYT
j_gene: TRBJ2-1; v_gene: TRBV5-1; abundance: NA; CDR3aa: ASNPGLAGLNEQF
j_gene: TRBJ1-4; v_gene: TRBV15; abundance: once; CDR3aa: ATSRPGQGDEKLF